This T cell receptor beta chain emerged from a study of cytomegalovirus exposure and HLA in healthy donors. The CDR3 runs to 16 residues. In germline, CDR1 is SGHRS, CDR2 YFSETQ. V was pared by 3 bases and J by 4 bases, with 19 bases between. The repertoire was sequenced with immunoSEQ multiplex PCR; TCRdb's copy has only in-frame clones and lacks some. The table lists about 160,000 clones, approximately 96% of them singletons. The sequenced sample consisted of PBMCs. This chain joins TRBV5-1 and TRBJ1-2; D call uncertain. The sequence came from a woman younger than 35 in good health and CMV-seronegative. The CDR3 region has the DNA TGCGCCAGCAGCTACGGTGGAGGGCCTGCAGGCTATGGCTACACCTTC. It translates to CASSYGGGPAGYGYTF.